The 4 T cell receptor beta chains below come from one sample, sequenced in a study of blood T cell repertoires in COVID-19. Sequencing used immunoSEQ multiplex PCR; TCRdb keeps in-frame clones, though not all of them. This table has about 250,000 clones, approximately 85% appearing once. Material: peripheral blood. The source is a man in his fifties with COVID-19, enrolled during active disease.

V gene TRBV18 combines with J gene TRBJ2-1; tentatively, D is TRBD2 (6 bases). This CDR3 has 16 residues. Germline lookup yields CDR1 KGHSH and CDR2 LQKENI. The V gene lost 5 bases and the J gene lost 2 bases, with 16 bases spanning the gap. The CDR3 region is CASSERLVSTYNEQFF. Here the CDR3 DNA reads TGTGCCAGCTCAGAACGACTAGTAAGTACCTACAATGAGCAGTTCTTC.

Note on this clone: A junction end diverges from the germline sequence, so it may reflect a read error. The DNA for the CDR3 is TGTGCCAGCACTGAACGTGAGGAGGAGGACTCCTACGAGCAGTACTTC. Amino acid sequence: CASTEREEEDSYEQYF. The chain recombines TRBV2 with TRBJ2-7; perhaps TRBD2 as D (5 bases). Germline V gene data show CDR1 as SNHLY and CDR2 as FYNNEI. The CDR3 is 16 amino acids.

The chain links TRBV7-8 to TRBJ2-2, with a possible D match to TRBD1 (5 bases). Germline V gene lookup returns CDR1 SGHVS and CDR2 FQNEAQ. This CDR3 region has 14 residues. Between the trimmed V and J ends, which lost 1 base and 8 bases, there was a span of 11 bases. The CDR3 DNA sequence: TGTGCCAGCAGCTTAGTGGGCAGGGCAGGGGAGCTGTTTTTT. The encoded protein is CASSLVGRAGELFF.

This clone has only one observation. The chain combines TRBV5-1 with TRBJ2-1; 7 bases line up with TRBD1. The CDR3 has 14 residues. The germline CDR1 and CDR2 sequences are SGHRS and YFSETQ. Unmatched junction bases numbered 11, after V lost 5 bases and J lost 9 bases. CDR3 bases: TGCGCCAGCAGTTTTTTTGACAGGGCTGGTGAGCAGTTCTTC. It translates to CASSFFDRAGEQFF.